The 29 T cell receptor beta chains below come from one sample, sequenced in a study of OX40 agonist ivuxolimab in advanced cancers. Generated by immunoSEQ multiplex PCR, the TCRdb table keeps only in-frame clones and is missing some. In the table there are roughly 53,000 clones, roughly 88% of which are singletons. The sample consisted of CD4+ or CD8+ T cells sorted from blood, taken in a trial of the OX40 agonist ivuxolimab. These receptors all stem from an adult with an advanced solid tumor such as melanoma, head and neck, liver or kidney cancer.

The gene calls are TRBV4-1 and TRBJ1-2, with a weak D call TRBD1 (5 bases). V was shortened by 3 bases and J by 4 bases, with 12 bases between the two germline ends. The CDR3 is 14 amino acids. The germline V gene encodes CDR1 MGHRA and CDR2 YSYEKL. The CDR3 loop reads CASSQTTALYGYTF. CDR3 in DNA: TGCGCCAGCAGCCAGACGACAGCTCTCTATGGCTACACCTTC.

The chain is built from TRBV29-1 and TRBJ2-1; 10 bases are a match to TRBD2. With 4 bases clipped from V and 7 bases from J, the junction kept 7 bases outside the gene matches. The CDR3 runs to 14 residues. Germline values: CDR1 SQVTM, CDR2 ANQGSEA. The CDR3 DNA is TGCAGCGTTGGAGGGACTAGCGCTGGGAATGAGCAGTTCTTC. Translating gives CSVGGTSAGNEQFF.

V is TRBV11-1 and J is TRBJ2-7; 8 bases fit TRBD1. Germline V gene data show CDR1 as SGHAT and CDR2 as FQDESV (reference sequence). Trimming took 3 bases from V and 0 from J; bases not matched to a gene: 4. CDR3 length: 15 amino acids. The CDR3 nucleotides read TGTGCCAGCAGCTTCCGGACAGGGAGCTCCTACGAGCAGTACTTC. Amino acid sequence: CASSFRTGSSYEQYF.

The chain carries TRBV2 and TRBJ2-5; TRBD2 matches at 8 bases. This CDR3 is built from 16 residues. V lost 1 base, J lost 5 bases, and 9 bases stayed unmatched. Germline CDR1 SNHLY, CDR2 FYNNEI. The CDR3 sequence is CASSEGSGGLRETQYF. In nucleotides, the CDR3 is TGTGCCAGCAGTGAAGGCAGCGGGGGCCTACGGGAGACCCAGTACTTC. The complete variable domain, with remaining parts taken from reference TRBV2 and TRBJ2-5, reads EPEVTQTPSHQVTQMGQEVILRCVPISNHLYFYWYRQILGQKVEFLVSFYNNEISEKSEIFDDQFSVERPDGSNFTLKIRSTKLEDSAMYFCASSEGSGGLRETQYFGPGTRLLVL.

This clone was counted only a few times. The rearrangement links TRBV6-5 to TRBJ2-3; D may be TRBD1 (6 bases). CDR3 length: 15 residues. The ends were cut back, 3 bases at V and 0 bases at J, with 10 bases in the middle. Germline V gene lookup returns CDR1 MNHEY and CDR2 SVGAGI. CDR3 sequence (DNA): TGTGCCAGCAGTTATCTCACAGGGAGCACAGATACGCAGTATTTT. Translating gives CASSYLTGSTDTQYF.

This chain connects TRBV10-3 to TRBJ1-1; no firm D call. CDR1 is ENHRY, CDR2 SYGVKD, per germline. The CDR3 has 12 amino acids. Trimming removed 3 bases from V and 1 base from J, with 3 bases in between. The CDR3 loop is CAISDGNTEAFF. The CDR3 coding sequence is TGTGCCATCAGTGACGGGAACACTGAAGCTTTCTTT.

The CDR3 nucleotides read TGTGCCAGCAGTGTCTTGAGGAATGAGCAGTTCTTC. Translating gives CASSVLRNEQFF. V and J are TRBV2 and TRBJ2-1; no clear D. The CDR3 contains 12 residues. The V gene lost 4 bases and the J gene lost 7 bases, with 8 bases spanning the gap. Germline V gene sequence: CDR1 SNHLY, CDR2 FYNNEI.

This sequence joins TRBV5-5 and TRBJ2-1; D unresolved. The germline V gene encodes CDR1 SGHKS and CDR2 YYEKEE (reference sequence). CDR3 length: 15 residues. V lost 0 bases, J lost 2 bases, and 9 bases lay in between. CDR3 DNA: TGTGCCAGCAGCTTGGTGTCGGGTCCCTACAATGAGCAGTTCTTC. Amino acids: CASSLVSGPYNEQFF. Full variable domain (outside the CDR3, taken from reference TRBV5-5 and TRBJ2-1): DAGVTQSPTHLIKTRGQQVTLRCSPISGHKSVSWYQQVLGQGPQFIFQYYEKEERGRGNFPDRFSARQFPNYSSELNVNALLLGDSALYLCASSLVSGPYNEQFFGPGTRLTVL.

The chain couples TRBV7-2 to TRBJ2-7, with D uncertain. The germline V gene encodes CDR1 SGHTA and CDR2 FQGNSA. V lost 1 base, J lost 1 base, and 8 bases lay in between. CDR3 size: 14 residues. CDR3 residues: CASSLVGGSYEQYF. Written as DNA, the CDR3 is TGTGCCAGCAGCTTAGTGGGCGGTTCCTACGAGCAGTACTTC. The full variable domain, its missing parts supplied by reference TRBV7-2 and TRBJ2-7, is GAGVSQSPSNKVTEKGKDVELRCDPISGHTALYWYRQSLGQGLEFLIYFQGNSAPDKSGLPSDRFSAERTGGSVSTLTIQRTQQEDSAVYLCASSLVGGSYEQYFGPGTRLTVT.

The rearrangement links TRBV7-7 to TRBJ2-2; the D is unclear. Looked up from germline, CDR1 is SSHAT and CDR2 is FNYEAQ (reference sequence). This CDR3 spans 14 amino acids. Trimming stripped 1 base from V and 5 bases from J, with 8 bases between. The DNA for the CDR3 is TGTGCCAGCAGCTTAGAAAGGGATACCGGGGAGCTGTTTTTT. This encodes CASSLERDTGELFF.

The CDR3 sequence: CASSQGTAREQYF. CDR3 nucleotide sequence: TGTGCCAGCAGCCAAGGGACCGCCCGGGAGCAGTACTTC. The chain couples TRBV28 to TRBJ2-7; D may be TRBD1 or TRBD2 (5 bases each). V lost 6 bases and J lost 7, with 16 bases in between. The germline V gene encodes CDR1 MDHEN and CDR2 SYDVKM. This CDR3 has 13 residues.

The V call is TRBV29-1, the J call TRBJ2-3; perhaps TRBD2 as D (6 bases). Per the germline V gene, CDR1 is SQVTM and CDR2 is ANQGSEA. The CDR3 totals 15 residues. The V and J ends lost 6 bases and 0 bases respectively, with 16 bases between them. The chain's CDR3 is CSVERLGASTDTQYF. The CDR3 DNA reads TGCAGCGTGGAACGACTAGGGGCTAGCACAGATACGCAGTATTTT.

This clone was detected only a few times. The V and J genes are TRBV30 and TRBJ1-5; D unresolved. V was trimmed by 0 bases and J by 3 bases, leaving 6 bases between them. The germline gives CDR1 GTSNPN, CDR2 SVGIG (reference sequence). The CDR3 extends over 13 amino acids. For the CDR3, the DNA is TGTGCCTGGAGTGTGGACGTCAATCAGCCCCAGCATTTT. It yields the protein CAWSVDVNQPQHF.

This chain joins TRBV4-2 and TRBJ1-1, with 8 bases aligning to TRBD1. Germline trimming cut 0 bases from V and 5 bases from J; bases unmatched to any gene: 2. This CDR3 is built from 14 residues. Germline values: CDR1 LGHNA, CDR2 YNFKEQ. The CDR3 region has the DNA TGTGCCAGCAGCCAAGACAGGGGGCGGACTGAAGCTTTCTTT. Translation: CASSQDRGRTEAFF.

This clone was seen a handful of times. The chain is built from TRBV2 and TRBJ2-7; maybe TRBD2 (5 bases). The CDR3 sequence is 13 residues long. In germline, CDR1 is SNHLY, CDR2 FYNNEI. V was clipped by 7 bases and J by 2 bases, with 12 bases between them. In nucleotides, the CDR3 is TGTGCCAGCACGGACCCCGGGACCTACGAGCAGTACTTC. Its protein product is CASTDPGTYEQYF.

The chain combines TRBV5-1 with TRBJ2-6; the D gene is possibly TRBD2 (6 bases). The CDR3 covers 15 residues. Trimming took off 8 bases at V and 0 bases at J, with 12 bases between the two ends. Germline values: CDR1 SGHRS, CDR2 YFSETQ. Written as DNA, the CDR3 is TGCGCCAGTCGGGAGCTCTCCTCTGGGGCCAACGTCCTGACTTTC. Translating it yields CASRELSSGANVLTF.

The chain couples TRBV5-4 to TRBJ2-2; either TRBD1 or TRBD2 may fit D (5 bases each). V shed 5 bases and J shed 1 base, with 12 bases lying between them. The V gene's germline CDR1 is SGHNT and CDR2 YYREEE (reference sequence). CDR3 length: 15 residues. The CDR3 DNA reads as TGTGCCAGCAGTTCAGGGACGGAGAACACCGGGGAGCTGTTTTTT. This gives the protein CASSSGTENTGELFF.

This clone turned up a few times. This chain joins TRBV28 and TRBJ2-7; D unclear. The CDR3 sequence is 14 residues long. The ends were cut back, 4 bases at V and 4 bases at J, with 14 bases in the middle. Germline V lookup: CDR1 MDHEN, CDR2 SYDVKM. CDR3 region: CASSSTSSGYEQYF. CDR3 nucleotide sequence: TGTGCCAGCAGTTCGACGTCGTCGGGTTACGAGCAGTACTTC.

This sequence joins TRBV11-2 and TRBJ2-1; D unclear. This CDR3 is 14 amino acids long. The germline V gene encodes CDR1 SGHAT and CDR2 FQNNGV. The germline V and J ends were trimmed by 1 base and 7 bases, with 11 bases remaining between them. The DNA for the CDR3 is TGTGCCAGCAGCTTAGGTGGGATCTTAAATGAGCAGTTCTTC. Protein sequence: CASSLGGILNEQFF. Combining the CDR3 with reference TRBV11-2 and TRBJ2-1 gives the whole variable domain EAGVAQSPRYKIIEKRQSVAFWCNPISGHATLYWYQQILGQGPKLLIQFQNNGVVDDSQLPKDRFSAERLKGVDSTLKIQPAKLEDSAVYLCASSLGGILNEQFFGPGTRLTVL.

J is TRBJ2-2 and V is TRBV5-1; 10 bases map to TRBD1. V dropped 4 bases and J dropped 5; count of bases not matched to a gene: 8. This CDR3 is built from 16 residues. In germline, CDR1 is SGHRS, CDR2 YFSETQ. In nucleotides, the CDR3 is TGCGCCAGCAGCAGCTCGACAGGGGGCGCGACCGGGGAGCTGTTTTTT. Encoded protein: CASSSSTGGATGELFF.

The chain employs TRBV9 and TRBJ2-7; 7 nucleotides match TRBD1. This CDR3 is built from 15 residues. Unmatched junction bases numbered 13, after V lost 4 bases and J lost 6 bases. Germline V lookup: CDR1 SGDLS, CDR2 YYNGEE. The CDR3 protein is CASSPSGTEGSEQYF. In DNA, the CDR3 is TGTGCCAGCAGCCCCTCCGGGACAGAGGGGTCCGAGCAGTACTTC.

The chain uses TRBV5-1 and TRBJ2-2; unclear D gene. Germline assignment: CDR1 SGHRS and CDR2 YFSETQ. The CDR3 has 14 amino acids. The germline V and J ends were trimmed by 0 bases and 5 bases, with 8 bases remaining between them. The chain's CDR3 is CASSLGVPTGELFF. For the CDR3, the DNA is TGCGCCAGCAGCTTGGGGGTCCCAACCGGGGAGCTGTTTTTT.

The chain recombines TRBV27 with TRBJ2-7; tentatively, D is TRBD1 (6 bases). There are 16 residues in the CDR3. The V and J ends lost 4 bases and 0 bases respectively, with 16 bases between them. Germline-derived CDR1 and CDR2 are MNHEY and SMNVEV (reference sequence). The CDR3: CASSSLTGTHSYEQYF. CDR3 DNA sequence: TGTGCCAGCAGTTCTCTCACCGGGACACACTCCTACGAGCAGTACTTC.

The J gene is TRBJ2-2, the V gene TRBV7-2; D gene unclear. Between the trimmed V and J ends, which lost 0 bases and 6 bases, there was a span of 14 bases. The germline V gene has CDR1 SGHTA and CDR2 FQGNSA. The CDR3 loop spans 16 amino acids. The CDR3 region has the DNA TGTGCCAGCAGCTTAGCGTCAGGCGGAAGGTCCGGGGAGCTGTTTTTT. Its translation: CASSLASGGRSGELFF. Complete variable domain (other parts from reference TRBV7-2 and TRBJ2-2): GAGVSQSPSNKVTEKGKDVELRCDPISGHTALYWYRQSLGQGLEFLIYFQGNSAPDKSGLPSDRFSAERTGGSVSTLTIQRTQQEDSAVYLCASSLASGGRSGELFFGEGSRLTVL.

This clone was counted once. The chain recombines TRBV7-2 with TRBJ1-2, with TRBD1 matching over 7 bases. The J segment lost 3 bases and the V segment lost 4 bases, leaving 2 bases of the junction unmatched. The length of the CDR3 is 13 residues. Looked up from germline, CDR1 is SGHTA and CDR2 is FQGNSA. The CDR3: CASSYGQDYGYTF. In nucleotides, the CDR3 is TGTGCCAGCAGCTACGGACAGGACTATGGCTACACCTTC.

The chain combines TRBV7-2 with TRBJ2-1, with no clear D. Germline V gene data show CDR1 as SGHTA and CDR2 as FQGNSA. V lost 1 base and J 6 bases, leaving 16 bases between the germline ends. The CDR3 extends over 16 amino acids. This CDR3 reads CASSLEHFWAANEQFF. The DNA of the CDR3 is TGTGCCAGCAGCTTAGAACACTTTTGGGCCGCCAATGAGCAGTTCTTC.

This clone turned up a few times. The sample contains more than one DNA sequence encoding this CDR3. The chain employs TRBV5-4 and TRBJ2-3; 9 nucleotides match TRBD1. Losses at the gene ends were 4 bases for V and 3 bases for J; bases not matched to a gene: 3. The CDR3 runs to 14 residues. CDR1 is SGHNT, CDR2 YYREEE, per germline (reference sequence). The CDR3 loop is CASSPGQGTDTQYF. As DNA, the CDR3 is TGTGCCAGCAGCCCGGGACAGGGAACAGATACGCAGTATTTT.

This clone appeared a single time. The rearrangement joins TRBV5-1 to TRBJ1-1; tentative D call: TRBD1 (5 bases). This CDR3 region has 15 residues. CDR1 and CDR2 from the germline V gene are SGHRS and YFSETQ. With 4 bases removed from V and 4 bases from J, the gap between germline ends came to 17 bases. CDR3 in amino acids: CASSLSGGEVTEAFF. CDR3 nucleotide sequence: TGCGCCAGCAGCCTCTCCGGGGGGGAGGTCACTGAAGCTTTCTTT.

The chain combines TRBV7-2 with TRBJ2-3; 10 nucleotides align to TRBD2. CDR3 length: 17 amino acids. The germline V gene encodes CDR1 SGHTA and CDR2 FQGNSA. With V trimmed by 1 base and J by 3 bases, 7 bases remained unmatched. The chain's CDR3 is CASSLGTSGGRTDTQYF. CDR3 sequence (DNA): TGTGCCAGCAGCTTAGGGACTAGCGGAGGGAGGACAGATACGCAGTATTTT. Complete variable domain (other parts from reference TRBV7-2 and TRBJ2-3): GAGVSQSPSNKVTEKGKDVELRCDPISGHTALYWYRQSLGQGLEFLIYFQGNSAPDKSGLPSDRFSAERTGGSVSTLTIQRTQQEDSAVYLCASSLGTSGGRTDTQYFGPGTRLTVL.